Listed below are T cell receptor beta chains from one sample, sequenced in a study of siplizumab effects on memory and regulatory T cells. The data were produced by immunoSEQ multiplex PCR, yet TCRdb's version contains in-frame clones alone and is incomplete. In the table there are some 97,000 clones, 92% of which are singletons. Material: Tregs sorted from blood. The receptors come from a human donor in good health. Both conserved end residues are part of each CDR3. D genes are given only for firm matches. Size is omitted from some rows. Given values are once, few, many or a class for expanded clones.

d_call	clone_size	v_call	j_call	cdr3_aa	cdr3_nt
-	-	TRBV18	TRBJ2-5	CASSPLEVDPDPPQYF	TGTGCCAGCTCACCACTGGAAGTGGACCCCGACCCTCCCCAGTACTTC
-	-	TRBV7-9	TRBJ2-1	CASSGLVASYNEQFF	TGTGCCAGCTCAGGGCTAGTCGCCTCCTACAATGAGCAGTTCTTC
TRBD1	once	TRBV7-9	TRBJ1-5	CASSKFIQGFNNQPQHF	TGTGCCAGCAGCAAATTTATACAGGGGTTTAACAATCAGCCCCAGCATTTT
TRBD2	-	TRBV7-2	TRBJ2-5	CASSLPLAGGETQYF	TGTGCCAGCAGCTTACCACTAGCGGGAGGAGAGACCCAGTACTTC
TRBD2	-	TRBV27	TRBJ2-3	CASSSIAGSTDTQYF	TGTGCCAGCAGTTCTATAGCGGGGAGCACAGATACGCAGTATTTT
-	-	TRBV10-3	TRBJ2-5	CAIKNGETQYF	TGTGCCATCAAAAACGGGGAGACCCAGTACTTC
TRBD1	-	TRBV19	TRBJ1-2	CASSIDSGGIYGYTF	TGTGCCAGTAGTATAGATTCAGGGGGCATCTATGGCTACACCTTC
TRBD2	-	TRBV10-2	TRBJ2-2	CASSQLAGEVGTGELFF	TGCGCCAGCAGTCAGCTAGCGGGAGAAGTCGGCACCGGGGAGCTGTTTTTT
-	-	TRBV7-7	TRBJ2-5	CASSFGTVSQETQYF	TGTGCTAGCAGCTTCGGGACCGTCAGCCAAGAGACCCAGTACTTC
TRBD2	-	TRBV4-1	TRBJ2-7	CASSQVSGSWGEQYF	TGCGCCAGCAGCCAAGTTAGCGGGAGTTGGGGAGAGCAGTACTTC